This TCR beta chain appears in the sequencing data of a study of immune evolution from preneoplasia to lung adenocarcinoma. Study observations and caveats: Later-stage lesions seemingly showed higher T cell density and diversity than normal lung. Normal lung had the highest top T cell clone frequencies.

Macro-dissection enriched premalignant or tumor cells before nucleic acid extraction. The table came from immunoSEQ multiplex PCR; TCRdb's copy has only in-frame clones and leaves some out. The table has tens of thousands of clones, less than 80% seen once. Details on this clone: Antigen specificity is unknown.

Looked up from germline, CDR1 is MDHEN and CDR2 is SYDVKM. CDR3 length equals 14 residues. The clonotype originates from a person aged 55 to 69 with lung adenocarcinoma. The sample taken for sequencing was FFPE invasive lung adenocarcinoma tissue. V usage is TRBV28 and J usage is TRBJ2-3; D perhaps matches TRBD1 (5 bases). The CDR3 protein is CATAFGHVTDTQYF. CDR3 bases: TGTGCGACAGCATTCGGACACGTCACAGATACGCAGTATTTT. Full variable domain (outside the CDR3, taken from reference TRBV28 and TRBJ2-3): DVKVTQSSRYLVKRTGEKVFLECVQDMDHENMFWYRQDPGLGLRLIYFSYDVKMKEKGDIPEGYSVSREKKERFSLILESASTNQTSMYLCATAFGHVTDTQYFGPGTRLTVL.